This passage covers 30 T cell receptor beta chains from one sample sequenced in a study of T cells after yellow fever vaccination. TCRdb called the 5' RACE reads again in MiXCR, with one record for every CDR3 protein. The sample carries roughly 16,000 distinct CDR3 sequences, just over 4% recorded once. Here the sequenced sample was PBMCs, either bulk or a sorted T-cell subset (CD4+, CD8+, memory, or dextramer-sorted; not recorded which), taken 15 days after the yellow fever booster vaccination. These receptors all come from a man younger than 45 who received the YFV17D yellow fever vaccine.

This clonotype was seen at least ten times. The V gene is TRBV4-3, the J gene TRBJ2-3; TRBD1 matches 7 bases. Trimming removed 0 bases from V and 3 bases from J; junction bases left unmatched: 6. Germline CDR1 LGHNA, CDR2 YSLEER. This CDR3 contains 16 residues. The CDR3 protein is CASSQDDRVRTDTQYF. DNA for the CDR3: TGCGCCAGCAGCCAAGATGACAGGGTTCGGACAGATACGCAGTATTTT.

Note on this clonotype: This clone may be a read error of a much larger clone one base away. The gene calls are TRBV30 and TRBJ2-1; D gene unclear. The CDR3 extends over 11 amino acids. Germline V gene data show CDR1 as GTSNPN and CDR2 as SVGIG (reference sequence). V gave up 2 bases and J gave up 9 bases, with 8 bases separating them. The CDR3 coding sequence is TGTGCCTGGAGTCGGGCGTTTGAGCAGTTCTTC. Its translation is CAWSRAFEQFF.

This clonotype was recorded many times. The genes are TRBV20-1 and TRBJ1-6; the match to TRBD1 covers 9 bases. The CDR3 runs 14 residues. Germline V gene data show CDR1 as DFQATT and CDR2 as SNEGSKA (reference sequence). V shed 6 bases, J shed 8 bases, and the junction held 8 bases outside the gene matches. Written as DNA, the CDR3 is TGCAGTGCGAGACCGGGACAGGGTGATTCACCCCTCCACTTT. This encodes CSARPGQGDSPLHF.

There are many counts of this clonotype. The chain recombines TRBV7-9 with TRBJ2-3, with D perhaps matching TRBD1 or TRBD2 (6 bases each). V gave up 5 bases and J gave up 2 bases, with 23 bases separating them. CDR1 is SEHNR, CDR2 FQNEAQ, per germline (reference sequence). The CDR3 sequence is 18 residues long. This CDR3 reads CASSPTKGRRGDTDTQYF. The CDR3 region has the DNA TGTGCCAGCAGCCCTACGAAGGGTCGGAGGGGGGACACAGATACGCAGTATTTT.

This clonotype was detected ten times or more. The J gene is TRBJ2-5, the V gene TRBV20-1; D gene uncertain. The CDR3 extends over 10 amino acids. Trimming shortened V by 2 bases and J by 5 bases, and 3 bases separated the two germline ends. Germline CDR1 is DFQATT and CDR2 is SNEGSKA (reference sequence). The DNA of the CDR3 is TGCAGTGCTAGAAGGGAGACCCAGTACTTC. Its translation is CSARRETQYF.

This clonotype was detected many times. This chain connects TRBV27 to TRBJ2-2, with TRBD1 matching 7 bases. The V and J ends lost 4 bases and 2 bases, in that order; junction bases with no gene match: 10. This CDR3 has 17 residues. Germline V gene data show CDR1 as MNHEY and CDR2 as SMNVEV (reference sequence). The CDR3 DNA reads TGTGCCAGCAGTTCTAGAGCCGGGACAGTAAACACCGGGGAGCTGTTTTTT. It specifies CASSSRAGTVNTGELFF.

This clonotype was seen at least ten times. V is TRBV5-1 and J is TRBJ2-3; D is possibly TRBD2 (5 bases). The germline CDR1 and CDR2 sequences are SGHRS and YFSETQ. V was clipped by 0 bases and J by 2 bases, with 10 bases between them. The CDR3 covers 15 residues. CDR3 sequence: CASSLAGDYTDTQYF. In DNA, the CDR3 is TGCGCCAGCAGCTTGGCCGGAGACTACACAGATACGCAGTATTTT.

The CDR3 DNA sequence: TGTGCCAGCAGTCCCGACATAAACTATGGCTACACCTTC. Translation gives CASSPDINYGYTF. J is TRBJ1-2 and V is TRBV7-9; D is unclear. The CDR3 has 13 residues. Germline assignment: CDR1 SEHNR and CDR2 FQNEAQ (reference sequence). The germline V and J ends were trimmed by 6 bases and 2 bases, with 10 bases remaining between them.

There are many counts of this clonotype. The chain uses TRBV3-1 and TRBJ2-1; TRBD2 aligns across 7 bases. This CDR3 has 16 residues. Germline assignment: CDR1 LGHDT and CDR2 YNNKEL (reference sequence). J was trimmed by 9 bases and V by 0 bases; bases with no gene match: 11. DNA for the CDR3: TGTGCCAGCAGCCAAGAAATCGCTCTTACGGGGGGTGAGCAGTTCTTC. Translating it yields CASSQEIALTGGEQFF.

The CDR3 nucleotides read TGTGCCAGCAGCCTAGGGATCACCGGGGAGCTGTTTTTT. As protein: CASSLGITGELFF. The chain couples TRBV7-6 to TRBJ2-2; D unresolved. V lost 5 bases to trimming and J lost 4 bases, with 8 bases between them. There are 13 residues in the CDR3. Germline loops: CDR1 SGHVS, CDR2 FNYEAQ.

V gene TRBV13 combines with J gene TRBJ1-1; 7 positions agree with TRBD1. Germline V gene data show CDR1 as PRHDT and CDR2 as FYEKMQ (reference sequence). This CDR3 has 14 amino acids. The J segment lost 0 bases and the V segment lost 5 bases, leaving 3 bases of the junction unmatched. This CDR3 is CASSIGTVNTEAFF. The CDR3 nucleotides are TGTGCCAGCAGCATCGGGACAGTGAACACTGAAGCTTTCTTT.

This clonotype has a count of ten or more. This chain joins TRBV6-5 and TRBJ2-7; D is undetermined. The CDR3 loop spans 15 amino acids. Trimming took 0 bases from V and 4 from J, leaving 13 bases between them. In germline, CDR1 is MNHEY, CDR2 SVGAGI. The chain's CDR3 is CASSYSSGSPYEQYF. CDR3 coding DNA: TGTGCCAGCAGTTACTCGAGTGGGTCCCCTTACGAGCAGTACTTC.

There are many counts of this clonotype. The chain couples TRBV29-1 to TRBJ2-2; 8 nucleotides line up with TRBD1. V was clipped by 4 bases and J by 5 bases; unmatched bases: 3. Germline CDR1 is SQVTM and CDR2 is ANQGSEA. This CDR3 has 13 amino acids. The CDR3 DNA reads TGCAGCGTTGGACAGGGGTCAACCGGGGAGCTGTTTTTT. Protein product: CSVGQGSTGELFF.

This clonotype was seen ten or more times. The J gene is TRBJ2-1, the V gene TRBV18; D unclear. Germline V lookup: CDR1 KGHSH, CDR2 LQKENI. This CDR3 region has 14 residues. Trimming shortened V by 5 bases and J by 10 bases, and 18 bases separated the two germline ends. This CDR3 reads CASSVTSPADEQFF. The CDR3 DNA follows: TGTGCCAGCTCAGTAACATCCCCGGCAGACGAGCAGTTCTTC.

This clonotype was picked up many times. The chain carries TRBV7-2 and TRBJ2-1; tentatively, D is TRBD2 (5 bases). The germline gives CDR1 SGHTA, CDR2 FQGNSA. CDR3 length equals 15 residues. Trimming cost V 3 bases and J 2 bases, with 11 bases left between them. CDR3 amino acids: CASSFVGMPYNEQFF. For the CDR3, the DNA is TGTGCCAGCAGCTTCGTCGGGATGCCCTACAATGAGCAGTTCTTC.

This clonotype was recorded at least ten times. The chain has TRBV6-5 and TRBJ2-3; TRBD2 matches 13 bases. Germline lookup yields CDR1 MNHEY and CDR2 SVGAGI. The V gene end was trimmed by 7 bases and the J gene end by 0 bases; junction bases not matched to a gene: 10. The CDR3 is 18 amino acids. The CDR3 loop reads CASTPGLAGALSTDTQYF. In DNA form, the CDR3 reads TGTGCCAGCACTCCCGGACTAGCGGGAGCCCTAAGCACAGATACGCAGTATTTT.

In this sample, this clonotype turned up many times. The chain carries TRBV20-1 and TRBJ2-1; D is ambiguous. The V end was cut by 6 bases, the J end by 7 bases, with 19 bases between. Germline lookup yields CDR1 DFQATT and CDR2 SNEGSKA (reference sequence). The CDR3 is 14 amino acids. The CDR3 is CSANDGLTWNEQFF. The CDR3 region has the DNA TGCAGTGCGAACGACGGCCTGACTTGGAATGAGCAGTTCTTC.

This clonotype was counted ten times or more. The rearrangement links TRBV7-8 to TRBJ2-1; possibly TRBD1 or TRBD2 for D (5 bases each). V was pared by 5 bases and J by 6 bases, with 11 bases between. CDR3 length equals 13 residues. The germline V gene encodes CDR1 SGHVS and CDR2 FQNEAQ. DNA of the CDR3: TGTGCCAGCAGCCCGACGGGGCCCAATGAGCAGTTCTTC. The encoded protein is CASSPTGPNEQFF.

This clonotype was seen ten or more times. The chain has TRBV18 and TRBJ1-2; D might be TRBD1 (5 bases). The CDR3 sequence is 15 residues long. The V gene lost 4 bases and the J gene lost 2 bases, with 14 bases spanning the gap. CDR1 and CDR2 from the germline V gene are KGHSH and LQKENI. CDR3 DNA: TGTGCCAGCTCACTCAAGACGACAGACAACTATGGCTACACCTTC. It yields the protein CASSLKTTDNYGYTF. The variable domain in full, completed from reference TRBV18 and TRBJ1-2, reads NAGVMQNPRHLVRRRGQEARLRCSPMKGHSHVYWYRQLPEEGLKFMVYLQKENIIDESGMPKERFSAEFPKEGPSILRIQQVVRGDSAAYFCASSLKTTDNYGYTFGSGTRLTVV.

This clonotype was observed at least ten times. V gene TRBV7-8 combines with J gene TRBJ1-3; 7 nucleotides match TRBD1. CDR3 size: 18 residues. Germline V gives CDR1 SGHVS, CDR2 FQNEAQ. Unmatched junction bases numbered 13, after V lost 5 bases and J lost 0 bases. The CDR3 sequence: CASSLIRGQLYSGNTIYF. The DNA for the CDR3 is TGTGCCAGCAGCCTAATCCGGGGACAGTTATACTCTGGAAACACCATATATTTT. The variable domain in full, with the rest retrieved from reference TRBV7-8 and TRBJ1-3, is GAGVSQSPRYKVAKRGQDVALRCDPISGHVSLFWYQQALGQGPEFLTYFQNEAQLDKSGLPSDRFFAERPEGSVSTLKIQRTQQEDSAVYLCASSLIRGQLYSGNTIYFGEGSWLTVV.

This clonotype was counted at least ten times. This chain connects TRBV20-1 to TRBJ2-7, with TRBD1 identical over 10 bases. The CDR3 loop spans 17 amino acids. J lost 3 bases, V lost 1 base, and 12 bases had no gene match. CDR1 is DFQATT and CDR2 is SNEGSKA in the germline V gene (reference sequence). CDR3 DNA: TGCAGTGCTAGAGTAAGGACAGGGGGATTTGCTTGCTACGAGCAGTACTTC. This translates into CSARVRTGGFACYEQYF.

This clonotype was counted at least ten times. This rearrangement joins TRBV7-2 to TRBJ2-5; TRBD2 matches 13 bases. Looked up from germline, CDR1 is SGHTA and CDR2 is FQGNSA. The V gene end was trimmed by 4 bases and the J gene end by 2 bases; junction bases not matched to a gene: 7. This CDR3 region has 17 residues. CDR3 nucleotides: TGTGCCAGCAGCTCCGGGACTAGCGGGACCTTACAAGAGACCCAGTACTTC. It is translated as CASSSGTSGTLQETQYF.

This clonotype appeared many times. V and J are TRBV7-9 and TRBJ2-3; a weak D match, TRBD2 (6 bases). Trimming removed 2 bases from V and 7 bases from J, with 10 bases in between. This CDR3 comprises 13 residues. Germline CDR1 is SEHNR and CDR2 is FQNEAQ (reference sequence). For the CDR3, the DNA is TGTGCCAGCAGCTTACGCGGGGACTATACGCAGTATTTT. Its translation: CASSLRGDYTQYF.

This clonotype was detected ten times or more. This rearrangement joins TRBV6-2 or TRBV6-3 to TRBJ2-1; D unresolved. V gave up 2 bases and J gave up 4 bases, with 3 bases separating them. The length of the CDR3 is 12 residues. Germline CDR1 and CDR2: MNHEY and SVGEGT. The CDR3 sequence: CASSYPYNEQFF. DNA for the CDR3: TGTGCCAGCAGTTACCCTTACAATGAGCAGTTCTTC.

This clonotype was observed many times. The chain recombines TRBV6-5 with TRBJ2-7; D call uncertain. The CDR3 totals 14 residues. The V gene lost 5 bases and the J gene lost 5 bases, with 16 bases spanning the gap. Germline V gene data show CDR1 as MNHEY and CDR2 as SVGAGI. The chain's CDR3 is CASSPLGASNEQYF. The CDR3 region has the DNA TGTGCCAGCAGTCCCCTAGGAGCAAGCAACGAGCAGTACTTC.

This clonotype showed up many times. V and J are TRBV6-5 and TRBJ1-6; no firm D call. The V end lost 7 bases, the J end lost 7 bases, and 14 bases lay between the germline ends. This CDR3 comprises 14 residues. CDR1 is MNHEY, CDR2 SVGAGI, per germline. CDR3 region: CASTMQSGNSPLHF. The DNA of the CDR3 is TGTGCCAGCACCATGCAGTCTGGCAATTCACCCCTCCACTTT.

This clonotype was seen repeatedly, ten times or more. The genes are TRBV20-1 and TRBJ1-3, with unresolved D. Germline V gene lookup returns CDR1 DFQATT and CDR2 SNEGSKA (reference sequence). The CDR3 is 13 residues long. The V and J ends lost 0 bases and 3 bases respectively, with 6 bases between them. CDR3 sequence (DNA): TGCAGTGCTAGAGATGGGCATGGAAACACCATATATTTT. The encoded protein is CSARDGHGNTIYF.

This clonotype came up many times. V is TRBV11-2 and J is TRBJ2-1; 7 positions agree with TRBD1. Germline V CDR1 and CDR2: SGHAT, FQNNGV. Unmatched junction bases numbered 8, after V lost 5 bases and J lost 7 bases. The CDR3 is made up of 14 amino acids. Here the CDR3 reads CASSLPGQPNEQFF. Written as DNA, the CDR3 is TGTGCCAGCAGCCTTCCGGGACAGCCTAATGAGCAGTTCTTC.

The table lists this clonotype with many counts. This CDR3 reads CASSHGRGETEAFF. DNA of the CDR3: TGTGCCAGCAGCCATGGACGGGGGGAAACTGAAGCTTTCTTT. The V call is TRBV7-6, the J call TRBJ1-1; weak D call: TRBD1 (5 bases). The CDR3 extends over 14 amino acids. Germline values: CDR1 SGHVS, CDR2 FNYEAQ. Trimming stripped 5 bases from V and 5 bases from J, with 15 bases between.

There are many counts of this clonotype. The chain has TRBV20-1 and TRBJ2-3; 8 bases are a match to TRBD2. V shed 8 bases, J shed 4 bases, and the junction held 14 bases outside the gene matches. Germline V gene data show CDR1 as DFQATT and CDR2 as SNEGSKA (reference sequence). The CDR3 runs 15 residues. This chain's CDR3 is CSRPDTSGTSDTQYF. The CDR3 region has the DNA TGCAGTCGCCCTGATACTAGCGGCACTTCAGATACGCAGTATTTT.